The 8 T cell receptor beta chains presented below share a single source sample, sequenced in a study of T cell clonality in common variable immunodeficiency. Using immunoSEQ multiplex PCR, the repertoire was profiled, and TCRdb retains in-frame clones only, with some absent. The sample includes more than 35,000 clones, none of them occurring once. The sequencing input was peripheral blood mononuclear cells. The source is a person aged 18 to 75 in good health.

This clone was recorded many times. The read is 3 residues too short to cover the CDR3 end, so that end is filled in from the germline J gene. The chain couples TRBV20-1 to TRBJ2-3; 9 bases are shared with TRBD1. The length of the CDR3 is 15 residues. J was trimmed by 3 bases and V by 5 bases; bases with no gene match: 9. CDR1 DFQATT and CDR2 SNEGSKA come from the germline V gene (reference sequence). The DNA read from the CDR3 is TGCAGTGCTGCCCGCCGGGGACAGGGTACAGATACG. Amino acid sequence: CSAARRGQGTDT. The whole CDR3 sequence is CSAARRGQGTDTQYF.

This clone came up many times. The read is 3 residues too short to cover the CDR3 end, so that end is filled in from the germline J gene. This chain uses TRBV9 with TRBJ2-3; 12 bases are shared with TRBD2. The germline V gene has CDR1 SGDLS and CDR2 YYNGEE. Trimming cost V 3 bases and J 4 bases; bases outside gene matches: 3. The CDR3 length is 15 residues. The CDR3 sequence: CASSATSGRSDTQYF. CDR3 DNA (partial): TGTGCCAGCAGCGCGACTAGCGGGAGATCAGATACG. The whole variable domain, filled in from reference TRBV9 and TRBJ2-3, reads DSGVTQTPKHLITATGQRVTLRCSPRSGDLSVYWYQQSLDQGLQFLIQYYNGEERAKGNILERFSAQQFPDLHSELNLSSLELGDSALYFCASSATSGRSDTQYFGPGTRLTVL.

This clone has a count of ten or more. The missing CDR3 end, 3 residues past where the read stops, is filled in from the germline J gene. This sequence joins TRBV19 and TRBJ1-5; 9 bases align to TRBD1. CDR3 length equals 16 residues. The J segment lost 6 bases and the V segment lost 4 bases, leaving 10 bases of the junction unmatched. Per the germline V gene, CDR1 is LNHDA and CDR2 is SQIVND (reference sequence). The CDR3: CASSTTPGQGGQPQHF. The covered CDR3 bases are TGTGCCAGTAGTACTACCCCGGGACAGGGAGGTCAGCCC.

In the case of this clone: The read halts 3 residues ahead of the CDR3 end, with the missing end drawn from the germline J gene. This chain links TRBV30 with TRBJ1-1, with D unresolved. Germline V CDR1 and CDR2: GTSNPN, SVGIG (reference sequence). V shed 1 base and J shed 0 bases, with 6 bases lying between them. This CDR3 is built from 13 residues. The CDR3 here is CAWSALMNTEAFF. Partial CDR3 DNA: TGTGCCTGGAGTGCACTTATGAACACTGAA.

This clone was observed many times. The read ends 3 residues before the CDR3 terminus; that terminus is restored from the germline J gene. This rearrangement joins TRBV12-5 to TRBJ2-1; D remains unclear. This CDR3 has 11 amino acids. Germline CDR1 and CDR2: LGHNT and FRNRAP. The ends were cut back, 6 bases at V and 4 bases at J, with 4 bases in the middle. Partial CDR3 DNA: TGTGCTAGTGGCCCGTACAATGAG. Translating gives CASGPYNE. The CDR3 reads in full as CASGPYNEQFF.

In its sample, this clone was seen a few times. CDR3 bases read: TGTGCCAGTAGTACCCCAGCGGGGCGATATAGCAATCAGCCC. It yields the protein CASSTPAGRYSNQP. The whole CDR3 sequence reads CASSTPAGRYSNQPQHF. This chain connects TRBV19 to TRBJ1-5, with a weak D call TRBD1 (5 bases). The read falls 3 residues short of the CDR3 end, and the missing part is taken from the germline J gene. This CDR3 has 17 residues. Germline CDR1 LNHDA, CDR2 SQIVND (reference sequence). V was cut by 4 bases and J by 0 bases, with 16 bases left in between.

The sample holds many counts of this clone. CDR3 sequence reads: CASSSGSGQGRNQPQHF. Incomplete CDR3 DNA: TGTGCCAGCAGCTCCGGTTCGGGACAGGGGAGGAATCAGCCC. The rearrangement links TRBV7-8 to TRBJ1-5; the match to TRBD1 covers 10 bases. The read finishes 3 residues shy of the CDR3 end, and the germline J gene is used to complete it. This CDR3 comprises 17 residues. V gave up 4 bases and J gave up 4 bases; unmatched junction bases: 10. Per the germline V gene, CDR1 is SGHVS and CDR2 is FQNEAQ.

This clone was seen many times. The CDR3 end lies 3 residues beyond the end of the read and is filled in from the germline J gene. V usage is TRBV3-1 (or the pseudogene TRBV3-2) and J usage is TRBJ1-1, with D possibly being TRBD1 (5 bases). The CDR3 is 11 amino acids. In germline, CDR1 is LGHDT, CDR2 YNNKEL (reference sequence). The CDR3 here is CASSQGGGAFF. The covered CDR3 bases are TGTGCCAGCAGCCAAGGGGGGGGA.